This T cell receptor beta chain was sequenced for a study of T cells expressing NK-cell markers. Study background: Sorted CD3+CD56-NKG2C+, CD3+CD56+NKG2C+ and CD3+CD56+NKG2C- T cells supplied the TCR beta repertoires. Most of the eight sequenced donors were HCMV-seropositive; one was seronegative. Regarding the study as a whole: Of the CD8+ T cell pool in over 5 donors, roughly 1.0-7.0% was accounted for by dominant NKG2C+ clonotypes. Among a few donors, these clonotypes also ranked first in the CD3+CD56-NKG2C+ fraction.

The CDR3 is 16 amino acids. CDR1 SGHTA and CDR2 FQGNSA come from the germline V gene. With respect to this clonotype: Its matching antigen is unknown.

Using the 5' RACE reads, TCRdb records one entry per CDR3 protein without DNA. This sample lists 450,000 to 600,000 distinct CDR3 sequences; its ten largest clones have approximately 3.6%. Specimen: blood T cells: a sorted CD56 or NKG2C T cell subset, CD4+ or CD8+ T cells, or bulk PBMC T cells (not recorded which). The chain is built from TRBV7-2 and TRBJ2-7; TCRdb outputs TRBD2, but without DNA this stays unchecked. This clonotype originated in a man aged 18 to 30 in good health. The CDR3 reads CASSLRLRGSLDEQYF.